The rows below give T cell receptor beta chains drawn from one sample of a study of identical twins' blood T cells. TCRdb passed the 5' RACE reads through MiXCR, listing each CDR3 protein once. The sample has around 380,000 distinct CDR3 sequences, over 25% seen once. Sample: PBMCs. The receptors were sampled from a woman aged 18-49 years in good health. Both conserved end residues are trimmed from each CDR3.

j_call	v_call	cdr3_aa
TRBJ2-3	TRBV10-3	AISDGGTDTQY
TRBJ2-2	TRBV20-1	SARERQLTGELF
TRBJ1-2	TRBV11-2	ASSLDPGYYGYT
TRBJ2-7	TRBV6-5	TSSLRDGQYEQY
TRBJ2-1	TRBV29-1	SVGPGAVEQF
TRBJ2-1	TRBV11-2	ASSLGWKGRNQQF
TRBJ2-7	TRBV5-1	ASSLSRGQVEQY
TRBJ2-3	TRBV20-1	SALRLSDTQY
TRBJ1-1	TRBV11-2	ASSPAGQGPEAF
TRBJ1-5	TRBV4-3	ASSQAISNQPQH
TRBJ1-2	TRBV28	ASSLDDRDNYGYT
TRBJ2-4	TRBV7-9	ASSLGPGLAKNIQY
TRBJ2-5	TRBV3-1	ASSQVGSLH